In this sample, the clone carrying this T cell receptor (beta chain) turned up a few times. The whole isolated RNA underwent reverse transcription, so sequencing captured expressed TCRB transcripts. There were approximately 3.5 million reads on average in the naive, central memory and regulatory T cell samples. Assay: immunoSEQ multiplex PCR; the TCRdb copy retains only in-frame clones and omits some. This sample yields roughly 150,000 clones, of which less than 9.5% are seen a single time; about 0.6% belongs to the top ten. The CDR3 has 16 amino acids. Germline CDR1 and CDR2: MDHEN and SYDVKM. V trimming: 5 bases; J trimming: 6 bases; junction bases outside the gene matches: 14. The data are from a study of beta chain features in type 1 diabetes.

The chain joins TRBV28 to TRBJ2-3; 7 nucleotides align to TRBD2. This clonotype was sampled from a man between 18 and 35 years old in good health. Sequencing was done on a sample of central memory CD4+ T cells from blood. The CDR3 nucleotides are TGTGCCAGCAGTCCTCCCCCAGCGGGACTGGGTGATACGCAGTATTTT. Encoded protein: CASSPPPAGLGDTQYF.